This T cell receptor beta chain was sequenced during a study of cytomegalovirus exposure and HLA in healthy donors. Note on this clone: No antigen is known for it.

This PCR relied on a set of 60 Vbeta primers and 13 Jbeta primers. Only in-frame clones appear in the TCRdb table, and some are missing; sequencing was by immunoSEQ multiplex PCR. The sample yields 130,000 or so clones, 70% to 80% seen once. Regarding the study as a whole: High sensitivity and specificity were reportedly achieved when the classifier diagnosed cytomegalovirus status. The study put around 180 TCR beta chains on its list as cytomegalovirus-associated. TCR beta chains associated with HLA were, in a later analysis, more clonally expanded than equally common others. Prior analysis indicated that the majority of TCR beta V segments exhibited productivity approximately 90% or approximately 30% of the time.

Germline values: CDR1 GTSNPN, CDR2 SVGIG (reference sequence). The ends lost 4 bases at V and 5 bases at J; junction bases unmatched: 7. The CDR3 totals 13 residues. The gene calls are TRBV30 and TRBJ2-5; 7 nucleotides align to TRBD2. This receptor was taken from a female donor in good health and CMV-seronegative. Specimen: PBMCs. CDR3 in DNA: TGTGCCTGGAACCTAGGACTAGACGAGACCCAGTACTTC. Amino acid sequence: CAWNLGLDETQYF.